A selection of T cell receptor beta chains follows, all from one sample in a study of blood T cell repertoires in COVID-19. Clones were sequenced by immunoSEQ multiplex PCR, and TCRdb holds only the in-frame ones, with some missing. The table lists a few hundred thousand clones, 89% of them singletons. Material for sequencing was peripheral blood. These receptors were collected from a woman between 25 and 40 years old with COVID-19, enrolled during active disease. The CDR3 runs from the conserved cysteine through the conserved F or W. Fields, in order: CDR3 protein, CDR3 DNA, V gene, D gene, clone size, J gene. D genes are given only for firm matches. Part of the rows lack a size; the others show once, few, many or a class for expanded clones.

CDR3 protein: CAWSGLDLRDSPLHF
CDR3 DNA: TGTGCCTGGAGTGGTTTAGACCTTCGGGATTCACCCCTCCACTTT
V gene: TRBV30
D gene: NA
clone size: NA
J gene: TRBJ1-6

CDR3 protein: CASSISTGGAYNSPLHF
CDR3 DNA: TGTGCCAGTAGTATATCAACAGGGGGAGCCTATAATTCACCCCTCCACTTT
V gene: TRBV19
D gene: TRBD1
clone size: NA
J gene: TRBJ1-6

CDR3 protein: CASSPVLIGVGNQPQHF
CDR3 DNA: TGTGCCAGCAGCCCCGTCCTCATCGGGGTGGGCAATCAGCCCCAGCATTTT
V gene: TRBV7-6
D gene: NA
clone size: NA
J gene: TRBJ1-5

CDR3 protein: CASSLWGRNTEAFF
CDR3 DNA: TGTGCCAGCAGTTTATGGGGGCGGAACACTGAAGCTTTCTTT
V gene: TRBV28
D gene: NA
clone size: NA
J gene: TRBJ1-1

CDR3 protein: CASSPTGGGSNQPQHF
CDR3 DNA: TGCGCCAGCAGCCCAACAGGGGGTGGAAGCAATCAGCCCCAGCATTTT
V gene: TRBV5-1
D gene: TRBD1
clone size: NA
J gene: TRBJ1-5

CDR3 protein: CASSETTNQPQHF
CDR3 DNA: TGTGCCAGCAGTGAAACAACGAATCAGCCCCAGCATTTT
V gene: TRBV28
D gene: NA
clone size: NA
J gene: TRBJ1-5

CDR3 protein: CASSLGSHYGYTF
CDR3 DNA: TGTGCCAGCAGTTTGGGCAGCCACTATGGCTACACCTTC
V gene: TRBV27
D gene: NA
clone size: once
J gene: TRBJ1-2

CDR3 protein: CAWSETGGSGNTIYF
CDR3 DNA: TGTGCCTGGAGTGAAACAGGGGGCTCTGGAAACACCATATATTTT
V gene: TRBV30
D gene: TRBD1
clone size: few
J gene: TRBJ1-3

CDR3 protein: CASSRRQGMNTEAFF
CDR3 DNA: TGTGCCAGCAGCAGAAGACAGGGGATGAACACTGAAGCTTTCTTT
V gene: TRBV11-3
D gene: TRBD1
clone size: NA
J gene: TRBJ1-1

CDR3 protein: CASSQEAAPVARDTQYF
CDR3 DNA: TGCGCCAGCAGCCAGGAGGCCGCCCCCGTAGCGAGGGATACGCAGTATTTT
V gene: TRBV4-3
D gene: NA
clone size: NA
J gene: TRBJ2-3

CDR3 protein: CASSPGTVSSYEQYF
CDR3 DNA: TGTGCCAGCAGCCCAGGGACAGTAAGCTCCTACGAGCAGTACTTC
V gene: TRBV5-4
D gene: TRBD1
clone size: NA
J gene: TRBJ2-7

CDR3 protein: CASSYDAAGSYTQYF
CDR3 DNA: TGTGCCAGCAGTTACGACGCTGCAGGGTCATATACGCAGTATTTT
V gene: TRBV6-5
D gene: NA
clone size: NA
J gene: TRBJ2-3

CDR3 protein: CASSGSAGRQPQHF
CDR3 DNA: TGTGCCAGCAGTGGATCCGCTGGGAGGCAGCCCCAGCATTTT
V gene: TRBV28
D gene: NA
clone size: NA
J gene: TRBJ1-5

CDR3 protein: CASSLPGLAGVDFRETQYF
CDR3 DNA: TGTGCCAGCAGCTTACCGGGACTAGCGGGAGTAGATTTTAGGGAGACCCAGTACTTC
V gene: TRBV7-9
D gene: TRBD2
clone size: NA
J gene: TRBJ2-5

CDR3 protein: CASSYSQGSYEQYF
CDR3 DNA: TGTGCCAGCAGTTACTCGCAGGGCTCCTACGAGCAGTACTTC
V gene: TRBV6-5
D gene: NA
clone size: NA
J gene: TRBJ2-7

CDR3 protein: CASSTLPGQGTGELFF
CDR3 DNA: TGTGCCAGTAGTACCTTACCGGGACAGGGTACCGGGGAGCTGTTTTTT
V gene: TRBV19
D gene: TRBD1
clone size: NA
J gene: TRBJ2-2

CDR3 protein: CATSDPGNTDTQYF
CDR3 DNA: TGTGCCACCAGTGACCCAGGGAATACAGATACGCAGTATTTT
V gene: TRBV24-1
D gene: NA
clone size: NA
J gene: TRBJ2-3

CDR3 protein: CASRNGLPPNEQFF
CDR3 DNA: TGTGCCAGTAGGAACGGACTACCCCCCAATGAGCAGTTCTTC
V gene: TRBV19
D gene: NA
clone size: NA
J gene: TRBJ2-1

CDR3 protein: CASSFQGPLWFF
CDR3 DNA: TGTGCCAGCAGCTTTCAGGGGCCGCTATGGTTCTTC
V gene: TRBV5-6
D gene: NA
clone size: NA
J gene: TRBJ2-1

CDR3 protein: CASSLGQGALTGELFF
CDR3 DNA: TGTGCCAGCAGCTTGGGGCAGGGGGCACTCACCGGGGAGCTGTTTTTT
V gene: TRBV5-4
D gene: TRBD1
clone size: NA
J gene: TRBJ2-2

CDR3 protein: CASSQEGAVEQYF
CDR3 DNA: TGCGCCAGCAGCCAAGAGGGGGCTGTCGAGCAGTACTTC
V gene: TRBV4-1
D gene: NA
clone size: NA
J gene: TRBJ2-7

CDR3 protein: CSVEDLIIGGKDEQFF
CDR3 DNA: TGCAGCGTTGAAGATCTTATAATAGGGGGTAAAGATGAGCAGTTCTTC
V gene: TRBV29-1
D gene: NA
clone size: once
J gene: TRBJ2-1

CDR3 protein: CASSPIQGREQYF
CDR3 DNA: TGCGCCAGCAGCCCTATACAGGGACGCGAGCAGTACTTC
V gene: TRBV5-1
D gene: NA
clone size: NA
J gene: TRBJ2-7

CDR3 protein: CASIGLATSFGTDTQYF
CDR3 DNA: TGTGCCAGCATCGGTCTAGCCACCTCCTTTGGCACAGATACGCAGTATTTT
V gene: TRBV5-6
D gene: NA
clone size: few
J gene: TRBJ2-3

CDR3 protein: CSATGGNEQFF
CDR3 DNA: TGCAGTGCTACAGGGGGCAATGAGCAGTTCTTC
V gene: TRBV20-1
D gene: TRBD1
clone size: NA
J gene: TRBJ2-1

CDR3 protein: CSASVGASGYQETQYF
CDR3 DNA: TGCAGTGCTAGTGTGGGGGCTAGCGGGTACCAAGAGACCCAGTACTTC
V gene: TRBV20-1
D gene: TRBD2
clone size: NA
J gene: TRBJ2-5

CDR3 protein: CATSRARSGEGETQYF
CDR3 DNA: TGTGCCACCAGCAGGGCTAGATCCGGTGAGGGAGAGACCCAGTACTTC
V gene: TRBV15
D gene: NA
clone size: NA
J gene: TRBJ2-5

CDR3 protein: CASGQTGGLDNEQFF
CDR3 DNA: TGTGCCAGCGGCCAAACGGGGGGCTTAGACAATGAGCAGTTCTTC
V gene: TRBV28
D gene: NA
clone size: NA
J gene: TRBJ2-1

CDR3 protein: CASRAIAGGGLSTDTQYF
CDR3 DNA: TGTGCCAGCAGAGCTATAGCGGGAGGGGGGTTAAGCACAGATACGCAGTATTTT
V gene: TRBV7-2
D gene: TRBD2
clone size: NA
J gene: TRBJ2-3

CDR3 protein: CSVGFVLAGYEQFF
CDR3 DNA: TGCAGCGTTGGGTTCGTTCTAGCGGGATATGAGCAGTTCTTC
V gene: TRBV29-1
D gene: TRBD2
clone size: NA
J gene: TRBJ2-1

CDR3 protein: CASSPGGETQYF
CDR3 DNA: TGTGCCAGCAGCCCAGGGGGAGAGACCCAGTACTTC
V gene: TRBV13
D gene: TRBD1
clone size: once
J gene: TRBJ2-5

CDR3 protein: CASSYISYEQYF
CDR3 DNA: TGTGCCAGCAGCTACATCTCCTACGAGCAGTACTTC
V gene: TRBV11-2
D gene: NA
clone size: few
J gene: TRBJ2-7

CDR3 protein: CASSSRGGSPLHF
CDR3 DNA: TGTGCCAGCAGTTCGCGGGGCGGTTCACCCCTCCACTTT
V gene: TRBV12-3/TRBV12-4
D gene: NA
clone size: NA
J gene: TRBJ1-6

CDR3 protein: CASSPNQLLTEAFF
CDR3 DNA: TGTGCCAGCAGTCCAAACCAGTTATTGACTGAAGCTTTCTTT
V gene: TRBV2
D gene: NA
clone size: NA
J gene: TRBJ1-1

CDR3 protein: CASSRRTGYYSGEAFF
CDR3 DNA: TGTGCCAGCAGCAGACGGACAGGGTATTATTCGGGCGAAGCTTTCTTT
V gene: TRBV5-6
D gene: TRBD1
clone size: NA
J gene: TRBJ1-1

CDR3 protein: CASSQAQGQLTIQYF
CDR3 DNA: TGCGCCAGCAGCCAAGCCCAGGGACAGCTTACTATTCAGTACTTC
V gene: TRBV4-3
D gene: TRBD1
clone size: NA
J gene: TRBJ2-4

CDR3 protein: CASSPPGQGFQPQHF
CDR3 DNA: TGTGCCAGCAGCCCTCCGGGACAGGGGTTCCAGCCCCAGCATTTT
V gene: TRBV6-6
D gene: TRBD1
clone size: NA
J gene: TRBJ1-5

CDR3 protein: CASSQVLAGTYQETQYF
CDR3 DNA: TGCGCCAGCAGCCAAGTACTAGCGGGCACATACCAAGAGACCCAGTACTTC
V gene: TRBV4-3
D gene: TRBD2
clone size: NA
J gene: TRBJ2-5

CDR3 protein: CASKGGGYGYTF
CDR3 DNA: TGTGCCAGCAAGGGGGGGGGCTATGGCTACACCTTC
V gene: TRBV2
D gene: NA
clone size: once
J gene: TRBJ1-2